The 16 T cell receptor beta chains presented below share a single source sample, sequenced in a study of cytomegalovirus exposure and HLA in healthy donors. The primer mix had 60 Vbeta and 13 Jbeta primers. Sequenced by immunoSEQ multiplex PCR; TCRdb stores in-frame clones only, minus some. This table has 150,000 to 160,000 clones, approximately 72% appearing once. The sample was PBMCs. These receptor sequences come from a young man in good health and CMV-seronegative.

This sequence joins TRBV5-1 and TRBJ2-1, with TRBD1 matching over 8 bases. The CDR3 totals 15 residues. After removal of 5 bases from V and 2 bases from J, the junction contained 6 bases not matched to a gene. Germline V gene lookup returns CDR1 SGHRS and CDR2 YFSETQ. CDR3 sequence: CASRPTDRAYNEQFF. As DNA, the CDR3 is TGCGCCAGCAGACCGACGGACAGGGCCTACAATGAGCAGTTCTTC. The complete variable domain, with remaining parts taken from reference TRBV5-1 and TRBJ2-1, reads KAGVTQTPRYLIKTRGQQVTLSCSPISGHRSVSWYQQTPGQGLQFLFEYFSETQRNKGNFPGRFSGRQFSNSRSEMNVSTLELGDSALYLCASRPTDRAYNEQFFGPGTRLTVL.

The rearrangement links TRBV5-1 to TRBJ2-3, with 7 nucleotides matching TRBD1. Looked up from germline, CDR1 is SGHRS and CDR2 is YFSETQ. This CDR3 spans 14 amino acids. V was clipped by 2 bases and J by 7 bases; unmatched bases: 7. The CDR3 loop is CASSFPQGLNTQYF. The CDR3 nucleotides read TGCGCCAGCAGCTTCCCACAGGGGTTGAATACGCAGTATTTT. Full variable domain (missing parts from reference TRBV5-1 and TRBJ2-3): KAGVTQTPRYLIKTRGQQVTLSCSPISGHRSVSWYQQTPGQGLQFLFEYFSETQRNKGNFPGRFSGRQFSNSRSEMNVSTLELGDSALYLCASSFPQGLNTQYFGPGTRLTVL.

The chain is built from TRBV6-1 and TRBJ2-1; 12 nucleotides agree with TRBD2. This CDR3 contains 15 residues. Germline V gene lookup returns CDR1 MNHNS and CDR2 SASEGT. J lost 8 bases, V lost 5 bases, and 7 bases had no gene match. CDR3: CASSRLAGATDEQFF. The DNA for the CDR3 is TGTGCCAGCAGTCGACTAGCGGGGGCCACCGATGAGCAGTTCTTC.

V and J are TRBV28 and TRBJ2-1; D call uncertain. V lost 6 bases and J 6 bases, leaving 6 bases between the germline ends. The length of the CDR3 is 11 residues. CDR1 MDHEN and CDR2 SYDVKM come from the germline V gene. CDR3 residues: CASSVRNEQFF. CDR3 in DNA: TGTGCCAGCAGCGTCCGCAATGAGCAGTTCTTC.

The chain joins TRBV11-2 to TRBJ1-6; D gene ambiguous. The V end lost 5 bases, the J end lost 13 bases, and 15 bases lay between the germline ends. Germline V gives CDR1 SGHAT, CDR2 FQNNGV. This CDR3 contains 13 residues. The CDR3 nucleotides read TGTGCCAGCAGCCGTGGAGGACGAAGGCCCCTCCACTTT. Amino acids: CASSRGGRRPLHF.

This chain joins TRBV5-6 and TRBJ2-3, with 12 bases fitting TRBD2. Germline V gene data show CDR1 as SGHDT and CDR2 as YYEEEE. The CDR3 has 16 amino acids. V lost 4 bases to trimming and J lost 4 bases; unmatched junction nucleotides: 7. The CDR3 region has the DNA TGTGCCAGCAGCGCCCTAGCGGGGGGGCCGGCAGATACGCAGTATTTT. Protein: CASSALAGGPADTQYF.

This clone was seen only once. The rearrangement uses TRBV5-4 and TRBJ2-5; the D gene is possibly TRBD2 (5 bases). This CDR3 is 14 amino acids long. With 2 bases removed from V and 4 bases from J, the gap between germline ends came to 12 bases. Germline V gene lookup returns CDR1 SGHNT and CDR2 YYREEE (reference sequence). The DNA for the CDR3 is TGTGCCAGCAGCTTAGCGGAACCGGGAGAGACCCAGTACTTC. Protein: CASSLAEPGETQYF.

The V call is TRBV2, the J call TRBJ1-1, with 8 bases identical to TRBD1. The trim removed 6 bases at V and 1 base at J, leaving 7 bases unmatched. The CDR3 totals 15 residues. Germline V lookup: CDR1 SNHLY, CDR2 FYNNEI. The CDR3 loop is CASRNRGNWNTEAFF. The DNA of the CDR3 is TGTGCCAGCAGAAACAGGGGGAATTGGAACACTGAAGCTTTCTTT. Full variable domain (outside the CDR3, taken from reference TRBV2 and TRBJ1-1): EPEVTQTPSHQVTQMGQEVILRCVPISNHLYFYWYRQILGQKVEFLVSFYNNEISEKSEIFDDQFSVERPDGSNFTLKIRSTKLEDSAMYFCASRNRGNWNTEAFFGQGTRLTVV.

The chain uses TRBV5-1 and TRBJ2-5; maybe TRBD1 (5 bases). The germline V gene encodes CDR1 SGHRS and CDR2 YFSETQ. The CDR3 is 14 residues long. Trimming pared 4 bases from V and 4 bases from J, leaving 14 bases between. The CDR3 bases are TGCGCCAGCAGCCTTGGACACCTTGGAGAGACCCAGTACTTC. Translated, it gives CASSLGHLGETQYF.

This chain links TRBV7-2 with TRBJ1-6, with D perhaps TRBD1 (6 bases). CDR3 length equals 15 residues. V was cut by 8 bases and J by 7 bases, with 18 bases left in between. Per the germline V gene, CDR1 is SGHTA and CDR2 is FQGNSA. This chain's CDR3 is CASGLGGARNSPLHF. The CDR3 nucleotides are TGTGCCAGCGGACTCGGGGGGGCCAGGAATTCACCCCTCCACTTT.

The chain combines TRBV27 with TRBJ1-2; D might be TRBD1 (5 bases). There are 12 residues in the CDR3. Germline CDR1 is MNHEY and CDR2 is SMNVEV (reference sequence). Trimming stripped 3 bases from V and 4 bases from J, with 6 bases between. CDR3 residues: CASSFTGYGYTF. The CDR3 nucleotides are TGTGCCAGCAGTTTCACAGGCTATGGCTACACCTTC.

J is TRBJ1-1 and V is TRBV7-9; D gene uncertain. Per germline, CDR1 SEHNR and CDR2 FQNEAQ (reference sequence). The ends were cut back, 5 bases at V and 6 bases at J, with 13 bases in the middle. CDR3 length: 13 amino acids. The CDR3 spells CASSPARFAEAFF. The CDR3 DNA sequence: TGTGCCAGCAGCCCCGCCAGATTTGCTGAAGCTTTCTTT.

For this clone: At one end, the junction sequence differs from germline, possibly due to a read error. This chain connects TRBV6-5 to TRBJ2-6; a weak D match, TRBD1 (5 bases). CDR1 MNHEY and CDR2 SVGAGI come from the germline V gene. The length of the CDR3 is 13 residues. In nucleotides, the CDR3 is TGTGCCAGCAGCGAGGTAGGGGCCAACGGCCTGACTTTC. Translation: CASSEVGANGLTF.

The rearrangement uses TRBV2 and TRBJ2-7; TRBD1 aligns across 10 bases. This CDR3 is built from 16 residues. Germline V gene sequence: CDR1 SNHLY, CDR2 FYNNEI. V dropped 5 bases and J dropped 6; count of bases not matched to a gene: 13. The chain's CDR3 is CASSYTNIDRGREQYF. Here the CDR3 DNA reads TGTGCCAGCAGTTACACTAATATCGACAGGGGGCGCGAGCAGTACTTC.

This clone has a handful of counts. The chain carries TRBV5-1 and TRBJ2-1, with D possibly being TRBD2 (5 bases). The germline V gene encodes CDR1 SGHRS and CDR2 YFSETQ. V dropped 3 bases and J dropped 7 bases, with 17 bases sitting between them. The CDR3 sequence is 15 residues long. The DNA for the CDR3 is TGCGCCAGCAGCTCGCTTCCCGGACTGTTTAATGAGCAGTTCTTC. Its translation is CASSSLPGLFNEQFF.

This chain connects TRBV6-1 to TRBJ2-7; 9 bases fit TRBD1. The CDR3 runs to 15 residues. V shed 8 bases, J shed 4 bases, and the junction held 12 bases outside the gene matches. Per germline, CDR1 MNHNS and CDR2 SASEGT. CDR3 protein: CASGTGGEGGYEQYV. The CDR3 nucleotides are TGTGCCAGCGGAACAGGGGGCGAGGGAGGGTACGAGCAGTACGTC.